This is a list of T cell receptor beta chains from one sample in a study of T-cell reconstitution after alpha-beta-depleted transplantation in children. TCRdb reprocessed the PCR reads via MiXCR and lists one record per CDR3 protein. The table includes some 200,000 distinct CDR3 sequences, approximately 11% detected once. The material was PBMCs, obtained before TCRalphabeta/CD19-depleted stem cell transplant. The receptors stem from a child younger than two with acute myeloid leukemia, due to receive a stem cell transplant. Each CDR3 is given with its conserved first and last residue. Each record gives: D gene, V gene, clone size, J gene, CDR3 protein, CDR3 DNA. The D gene is left open where the match is weak. Size tells how often a clone was seen (once, few, many) or the class of an expanded clone, and some rows leave it out.

>-|TRBV6-5|many|TRBJ1-1
CASSYSNRGTEAFF
TGTGCCAGCAGTTACTCCAATAGGGGCACTGAAGCTTTCTTT
>-|TRBV18|-|TRBJ2-5
CASSPGEGERGTQYF
TGTGCCAGCTCACCAGGAGAGGGGGAGAGAGGGACCCAGTACTTC
>-|TRBV5-1|many|TRBJ1-1
CASRWQGNTEAFF
TGCGCCAGCAGGTGGCAGGGGAACACTGAAGCTTTCTTT
>-|TRBV5-1|many|TRBJ2-2
CASSPENTGELFF
TGCGCCAGCAGCCCAGAAAACACCGGGGAGCTGTTTTTT
>TRBD2|TRBV3-1|many|TRBJ2-5
CASTQGSGIQETQYF
TGTGCCAGCACCCAGGGAAGCGGGATCCAAGAGACCCAGTACTTC
>-|TRBV29-1|few|TRBJ2-2
CSVRLGSGFTGELFF
TGCAGCGTCCGCCTGGGTAGCGGCTTCACCGGGGAGCTGTTTTTT
>-|TRBV5-1|many|TRBJ2-1
CASSFSAGSSYNEQFF
TGCGCCAGCAGCTTCTCGGCGGGGTCCTCCTACAATGAGCAGTTCTTC
>-|TRBV29-1|many|TRBJ2-5
CSVDKGRKTQYF
TGCAGCGTTGATAAGGGAAGAAAGACCCAGTACTTC
>TRBD1|TRBV28|many|TRBJ1-1
CASSSPGQGRMNTEAFF
TGTGCCAGCAGTTCACCGGGACAGGGGCGCATGAACACTGAAGCTTTCTTT
>TRBD1|TRBV5-1|many|TRBJ1-1
CASSLRTGDLGDTEAFF
TGCGCCAGCAGCTTACGGACAGGGGACCTTGGGGACACTGAAGCTTTCTTT
>-|TRBV24-1|many|TRBJ2-3
CATSEGHWADTQYF
TGTGCCACCAGTGAAGGACATTGGGCAGATACGCAGTATTTT
>TRBD2|TRBV11-2|many|TRBJ2-1
CASSLVRGLAVSYNEQFF
TGTGCCAGCAGCTTAGTTAGGGGACTAGCGGTCTCCTACAATGAGCAGTTCTTC
>-|TRBV3-1|few|TRBJ2-7
CASSQSSREQYF
TGTGCCAGCAGCCAATCTAGCCGGGAGCAGTACTTC
>TRBD2|TRBV5-4|many|TRBJ2-7
CASSLSTSGLGEQYF
TGTGCCAGCAGTCTCTCGACTAGCGGATTGGGAGAGCAGTACTTC
>TRBD1|TRBV5-1|many|TRBJ2-7
CASREGAWSTYEQYF
TGCGCCAGCAGAGAGGGGGCCTGGTCCACCTACGAGCAGTACTTC
>-|TRBV11-1|-|TRBJ2-5
CASARGVGPQETQYF
TGTGCCAGCGCCCGAGGAGTAGGTCCACAAGAGACCCAGTACTTC
>-|TRBV29-1|many|TRBJ2-7
CSVETGSYEQYF
TGCAGCGTTGAAACAGGGAGTTACGAGCAGTACTTC
>-|TRBV5-1|-|TRBJ2-3
CASSLGQSITTDTQYF
TGCGCCAGCAGCTTAGGACAGAGTATAACCACAGATACGCAGTATTTT
>TRBD2|TRBV5-1|-|TRBJ2-3
CASSLGSGGATDTQYF
TGCGCCAGCAGCTTGGGTTCGGGAGGGGCCACAGATACGCAGTATTTT
>TRBD1|TRBV9|-|TRBJ2-2
CASSGWNDRGPNTGELFF
TGTGCCAGCAGCGGATGGAACGACAGGGGGCCGAACACCGGGGAGCTGTTTTTT
>TRBD1|TRBV12-3/TRBV12-4|many|TRBJ1-6
CASTTQGGDSPLHF
TGTGCCAGCACCACCCAGGGGGGCGATTCACCCCTCCACTTT
>TRBD1|TRBV7-2|many|TRBJ1-2
CASSRGQGARGYTF
TGTGCCAGCAGCCGGGGACAGGGGGCTCGGGGCTACACCTTC
>-|TRBV11-3|many|TRBJ1-1
CASSLYATNTEAFF
TGTGCCAGCAGCTTATACGCGACGAACACTGAAGCTTTCTTT
>-|TRBV21-1|many|TRBJ2-7
CASRSLRDRTTLSTYEQYF
TGTGCCAGCAGATCCCTCCGGGACAGGACTACCCTCTCTACCTACGAGCAGTACTTC
>TRBD1|TRBV5-5|many|TRBJ2-2
CASSSGTGNTGELFF
TGTGCCAGCAGCTCCGGGACAGGGAACACCGGGGAGCTGTTTTTT
>-|TRBV6-1|many|TRBJ1-2
CAVRVTYGYTF
TGTGCCGTCAGGGTAACCTATGGCTACACCTTC
>-|TRBV5-8|many|TRBJ2-7
CASRQTYEQYF
TGTGCCAGCAGACAGACCTACGAGCAGTACTTC
>-|TRBV5-1|many|TRBJ2-7
CASSLQGGFSYEQYF
TGCGCCAGCAGCTTGCAGGGGGGATTCTCCTACGAGCAGTACTTC
>TRBD2|TRBV3-1|many|TRBJ2-1
CASSQDGGGSYNEQFF
TGTGCCAGCAGCCAAGATGGCGGGGGCTCCTACAATGAGCAGTTCTTC
>TRBD1|TRBV6-1|many|TRBJ1-2
CATGQGYGYTF
TGTGCCACTGGACAGGGATATGGCTACACCTTC
>-|TRBV20-1|many|TRBJ2-4
CSARDGTQRGIQYF
TGCAGTGCTAGAGATGGGACCCAACGGGGCATTCAGTACTTC
>-|TRBV7-6|many|TRBJ1-2
CASSLGPLNYGYTF
TGTGCCAGCAGCTTAGGACCTCTTAACTATGGCTACACCTTC
>-|TRBV7-9|many|TRBJ1-6
CASSHRDTNNSPLHF
TGTGCCAGCAGCCACCGGGACACGAATAATTCACCCCTCCACTTT
>TRBD1|TRBV28|-|TRBJ1-3
CASSSSGTALFDGNTIYF
TGTGCCAGCAGTTCATCCGGGACAGCCCTTTTTGATGGAAACACCATATATTTT
>-|TRBV5-1|few|TRBJ2-7
CASSWDFSYEQYF
TGCGCCAGCAGCTGGGACTTCTCCTACGAGCAGTACTTC
>-|TRBV5-1|many|TRBJ2-7
CASSNLSRAYEQYF
TGCGCCAGCAGCAATTTGTCCAGAGCCTACGAGCAGTACTTC
>TRBD1|TRBV6-1|many|TRBJ1-2
CASTGQGEIRGGYTF
TGTGCCAGCACTGGACAGGGCGAAATTCGTGGGGGCTACACCTTC
>TRBD2|TRBV5-1|many|TRBJ2-1
CASRKREGPSEQFF
TGCGCCAGCAGAAAGCGGGAGGGCCCTAGTGAGCAGTTCTTC
>-|TRBV3-1|-|TRBJ2-2
CANSQVAGELFF
TGTGCCAACAGCCAAGTGGCCGGGGAGCTGTTTTTT
>TRBD1|TRBV5-1|many|TRBJ2-7
CASSGGQGAYHEQYF
TGCGCCAGCAGCGGGGGACAGGGGGCCTACCACGAGCAGTACTTC
>-|TRBV3-1|few|TRBJ2-3
CASSQDPGEGSDTQYF
TGTGCCAGCAGCCAAGATCCAGGGGAGGGATCAGATACGCAGTATTTT
>TRBD2|TRBV20-1|many|TRBJ2-7
CAGGTSGGRSSYEQYF
TGCGCCGGAGGGACTAGCGGGGGAAGGAGCTCCTACGAGCAGTACTTC
>-|TRBV7-8|many|TRBJ2-1
CASSTTGPSSYNEQFF
TGTGCCAGCAGCACCACCGGTCCTAGCTCCTACAATGAGCAGTTCTTC
>TRBD1|TRBV7-2|-|TRBJ2-5
CASSLDRGQETQYF
TGTGCCAGCAGCTTGGACAGGGGGCAAGAGACCCAGTACTTC
>-|TRBV2|many|TRBJ2-2
CASSDAGLNTGELFF
TGTGCCAGCAGTGATGCGGGGTTGAACACCGGGGAGCTGTTTTTT
>-|TRBV11-2|many|TRBJ2-2
CASSLAPSDLTGELFF
TGTGCCAGCAGCTTAGCCCCTAGCGACCTCACCGGGGAGCTGTTTTTT
>TRBD2|TRBV10-3|many|TRBJ2-1
CAISAETSLAREQFF
TGTGCCATCAGTGCAGAGACTAGCCTTGCTCGTGAGCAGTTCTTC
>TRBD1|TRBV18|many|TRBJ2-7
CASSPLTGVEQYF
TGTGCCAGCTCACCGCTGACAGGGGTTGAGCAGTACTTC
>-|TRBV5-1|many|TRBJ2-7
CASSLEPQSRLGYEQYF
TGCGCCAGCAGCTTGGAACCCCAGTCACGGTTAGGATACGAGCAGTACTTC
>-|TRBV14|many|TRBJ1-4
CASSDTSGGKLFF
TGTGCCAGCAGCGACACCTCCGGGGGAAAACTGTTTTTT
>-|TRBV27|many|TRBJ1-2
CASSPQGVGGYTF
TGTGCCAGCAGTCCTCAGGGTGTAGGTGGCTACACCTTC
>-|TRBV7-8|few|TRBJ1-6
CASSLDDSPLHF
TGTGCCAGCAGCTTAGACGATTCACCCCTCCACTTT
>TRBD2|TRBV12-3/TRBV12-4|many|TRBJ2-1
CASSLLAGARNEQFF
TGTGCCAGCAGTTTACTAGCGGGAGCCCGTAATGAGCAGTTCTTC
>TRBD2|TRBV5-1|many|TRBJ2-2
CASSLASGSYTGELFF
TGCGCCAGCAGCTTGGCTAGCGGGAGTTACACCGGGGAGCTGTTTTTT
>TRBD1|TRBV24-1|many|TRBJ2-1
CATEAGTGGFNEQFF
TGTGCCACCGAAGCAGGGACAGGGGGCTTTAATGAGCAGTTCTTC
>-|TRBV12-3/TRBV12-4|-|TRBJ1-2
CASSTRRVDGYTF
TGTGCCAGCAGTACTCGCCGGGTCGATGGCTACACCTTC
>-|TRBV28|many|TRBJ2-5
CASSLSIRETQYF
TGTGCCAGCAGTTTATCCATTCGGGAGACCCAGTACTTC
>TRBD2|TRBV9|many|TRBJ2-7
CASSPETSGYYEQYF
TGTGCCAGCAGCCCAGAGACTAGCGGCTATTACGAGCAGTACTTC